These 26 T cell receptor beta chains originate from one sample sequenced in a study of T cells after yellow fever vaccination. TCRdb analysed the 5' RACE reads with MiXCR anew, one entry per CDR3 protein. Of 150,000 to 200,000 distinct CDR3 sequences listed, approximately 6.2% are singletons. Sequences were derived from CD4+ T cells sorted from PBMCs, sampled on the day of the first yellow fever vaccination. These receptors came from a man aged 18-30 years who received the YFV17D yellow fever vaccine.

In its sample, this clonotype was seen many times. This chain connects TRBV7-9 to TRBJ1-5; D gene ambiguous. Trimming stripped 5 bases from V and 5 bases from J, with 7 bases between. This CDR3 contains 12 residues. Germline V gene data show CDR1 as SEHNR and CDR2 as FQNEAQ (reference sequence). Here the CDR3 reads CASSPPDQPQHF. CDR3 bases: TGTGCCAGCAGCCCTCCGGATCAGCCCCAGCATTTT.

This clonotype was seen more than once but under ten times. The genes are TRBV28 and TRBJ2-1, with 11 bases identical to TRBD2. Per germline, CDR1 MDHEN and CDR2 SYDVKM. V was pared by 6 bases and J by 4 bases, with 8 bases of the junction left unmatched. CDR3 size: 16 residues. The CDR3 sequence is CASRQYTSGGYNEQFF. Written as DNA, the CDR3 is TGTGCCAGCAGGCAGTACACTAGCGGGGGTTACAATGAGCAGTTCTTC.

This clonotype was counted many times. The V gene is TRBV6-1, the J gene TRBJ1-6; D call uncertain. The V gene's germline CDR1 is MNHNS and CDR2 SASEGT. This CDR3 comprises 15 residues. The V end lost 8 bases, the J end lost 2 bases, and 13 bases lay between the germline ends. CDR3 coding DNA: TGTGCCAGCTCCCCGGGGTTGACCTATAATTCACCCCTCCACTTT. Its protein product is CASSPGLTYNSPLHF.

This clonotype has just a few counts. This chain links TRBV24-1 with TRBJ2-2; 8 nucleotides match TRBD1. Trimming took 2 bases from V and 2 from J; bases not matched to a gene: 9. Germline values: CDR1 KGHDR, CDR2 SFDVKD. The CDR3 runs 18 residues. DNA for the CDR3: TGTGCCACCAGTGATTCCCGGGCCGGGACAGGCAACACCGGGGAGCTGTTTTTT. It codes for CATSDSRAGTGNTGELFF.

This clonotype was seen a few times. The genes are TRBV7-2 and TRBJ2-1; D assignment may be TRBD1 or TRBD2 (5 bases each). The V gene lost 3 bases and the J gene lost 0 bases, with 9 bases spanning the gap. The CDR3 runs 15 residues. Germline V CDR1 and CDR2: SGHTA, FQGNSA. The CDR3 DNA follows: TGTGCCAGCAGCTTCCTGGGGGACTCCTACAATGAGCAGTTCTTC. Its protein product is CASSFLGDSYNEQFF.

Note on this clonotype: This may be a read error, as it is one base from a much larger clone. The genes are TRBV7-2 and TRBJ2-5, with 8 bases fitting TRBD1. Per germline, CDR1 SGHTA and CDR2 FQGNSA. V lost 4 bases and J lost 2; bases outside the gene matches: 3. CDR3 length: 14 residues. For the CDR3, the DNA is TGTGCCAGCAGCTGCCAGGGGGCGCAAGAGACCCAGTACTTC. Translating gives CASSCQGAQETQYF.

At least ten counts were recorded for this clonotype. The V gene is TRBV27, the J gene TRBJ2-4, with 7 nucleotides matching TRBD2. This CDR3 contains 13 residues. The germline gives CDR1 MNHEY, CDR2 SMNVEV (reference sequence). The ends lost 1 base at V and 6 bases at J; junction bases unmatched: 0. The CDR3 loop reads CASSLWGGNIQYF. In DNA, the CDR3 is TGTGCCAGCAGTTTATGGGGGGGAAACATTCAGTACTTC.

This clonotype has more than one count but fewer than ten. This chain joins TRBV5-1 and TRBJ2-3; 7 bases match TRBD1. The CDR3 contains 14 residues. In germline, CDR1 is SGHRS, CDR2 YFSETQ. Germline trimming cut 3 bases from V and 4 bases from J; bases unmatched to any gene: 5. The DNA of the CDR3 is TGCGCCAGCAGCTGGGACAGCGGACCAGATACGCAGTATTTT. As protein: CASSWDSGPDTQYF.

The table lists this clonotype with a few counts. The rearrangement joins TRBV9 to TRBJ2-3, with D maybe TRBD2 (6 bases). The V end was cut by 4 bases, the J end by 0 bases, with 9 bases between. Germline-derived CDR1 and CDR2 are SGDLS and YYNGEE. The CDR3 is 14 residues long. The CDR3 loop is CASSPDYSTDTQYF. For the CDR3, the DNA is TGTGCCAGCAGCCCGGACTATAGCACAGATACGCAGTATTTT.

This clonotype was picked up many times. The V gene is TRBV12-3 or TRBV12-4, the J gene TRBJ2-5; 9 positions match TRBD2. The CDR3 has 14 amino acids. Trimming removed 3 bases from V and 5 bases from J; junction bases left unmatched: 4. CDR3 sequence (DNA): TGTGCCAGCAGTTTTGGAGGACTAGCGGAGACCCAGTACTTC. It translates to CASSFGGLAETQYF.

This clonotype was picked up a small number of times. This chain's CDR3 is CASSLPGTRYSNQPQHF. The DNA for the CDR3 is TGTGCCAGCAGCTTGCCCGGGACCCGATATAGCAATCAGCCCCAGCATTTT. The J gene is TRBJ1-5, the V gene TRBV5-8; TRBD1 might be the D (5 bases). V lost 1 base and J lost 0, with 14 bases in between. The CDR3 extends over 17 amino acids. Germline CDR1 reads SGHTS; CDR2 reads YDEGEE.

This clonotype was counted ten times or more. The chain is built from TRBV6-5 and TRBJ1-2; 9 nucleotides match TRBD1. Per the germline V gene, CDR1 is MNHEY and CDR2 is SVGAGI. The V segment lost 6 bases and the J segment 0 bases; nucleotides outside the gene matches: 5. The CDR3 is 15 amino acids. Here the CDR3 DNA reads TGTGCCAGCAGCAACACAGGGGGCGCTAACTATGGCTACACCTTC. Translation: CASSNTGGANYGYTF.

This clonotype appeared many times. The rearrangement joins TRBV7-3 to TRBJ2-1; the D gene is possibly TRBD1 (7 bases). The CDR3 loop spans 12 amino acids. V lost 4 bases to trimming and J lost 7 bases, with 8 bases between them. From germline, CDR1 is SGHTA and CDR2 FQGTGA. The CDR3 loop reads CASSSGGNEQFF. In DNA form, the CDR3 reads TGTGCCAGCAGCTCAGGGGGGAATGAGCAGTTCTTC.

This clonotype has at least ten counts. The rearrangement joins TRBV10-1 to TRBJ1-3; D is possibly TRBD1 (6 bases). V lost 2 bases and J lost 2, with 7 bases in between. This CDR3 comprises 14 residues. Germline V CDR1 and CDR2: WNHNN, SYGVQD (reference sequence). CDR3 sequence: CASSETGTGNTIYF. For the CDR3, the DNA is TGCGCCAGCAGTGAGACAGGGACTGGAAACACCATATATTTT.

In the case of this clonotype: One end of the junction does not line up with germline, which may come from a read error. The rearrangement uses TRBV7-9 and TRBJ2-3; the D gene is possibly TRBD1 (5 bases). Germline values: CDR1 SEHNR, CDR2 FQNEAQ (reference sequence). The CDR3 length is 14 residues. The CDR3 here is CARQAIRGTGTQYF. Here the CDR3 DNA reads TGTGCCAGGCAGGCCATCCGAGGCACAGGTACGCAGTATTTT.

This clonotype was detected many times. The CDR3 bases are TGCGCCAGCAGCCACCTCGACGGCTACTCTGGAAACACCATATATTTT. Encoded protein: CASSHLDGYSGNTIYF. The V call is TRBV4-3, the J call TRBJ1-3; D is unclear. This CDR3 comprises 16 residues. Germline lookup yields CDR1 LGHNA and CDR2 YSLEER. The V gene lost 3 bases and the J gene lost 0 bases, with 12 bases spanning the gap.

A few counts support this clonotype. The chain has TRBV7-2 and TRBJ2-5; D is undetermined. The CDR3 consists of 13 residues. From germline, CDR1 is SGHTA and CDR2 FQGNSA. V was pared by 1 base and J by 4 bases, with 7 bases between. The CDR3 spells CASSLGPTETQYF. For the CDR3, the DNA is TGTGCCAGCAGCTTAGGCCCTACAGAGACCCAGTACTTC.

The chain employs TRBV12-3 or TRBV12-4 and TRBJ1-2, with 7 bases matching TRBD1. CDR3 length: 15 amino acids. The junction had 11 bases not matched to a gene; V was cut back by 6 bases and J by 4 bases. Here the CDR3 DNA reads TGTGCCAGCAGCCCATCAGACAGGGTCTCCTATGGCTACACCTTC. This encodes CASSPSDRVSYGYTF.

This clonotype came up a few times. The chain is built from TRBV18 and TRBJ1-5, with 9 positions matching TRBD1. Looked up from germline, CDR1 is KGHSH and CDR2 is LQKENI. This CDR3 is 17 amino acids long. J was trimmed by 0 bases and V by 4 bases; bases with no gene match: 7. CDR3 bases: TGTGCCAGCTCACTCTTGTGGACAGGGGATAGCAATCAGCCCCAGCATTTT. Residues: CASSLLWTGDSNQPQHF.

V gene TRBV29-1 combines with J gene TRBJ1-3; 7 bases are shared with TRBD1. The V and J ends lost 7 bases and 2 bases, in that order; junction bases with no gene match: 8. Germline values: CDR1 SQVTM, CDR2 ANQGSEA. CDR3 length: 14 residues. The CDR3, as DNA: TGCAGCGGGGGTCGAGGGGGCGCTGGAAACACCATATATTTT. Translation: CSGGRGGAGNTIYF.

V usage is TRBV11-2 and J usage is TRBJ1-1; D might be TRBD1 (5 bases). The ends were cut back, 5 bases at V and 1 base at J, with 11 bases in the middle. Germline V lookup: CDR1 SGHAT, CDR2 FQNNGV. The CDR3 contains 14 residues. CDR3 DNA sequence: TGTGCCAGCAGCCCTATGACAGAGAACACTGAAGCTTTCTTT. Translated, it gives CASSPMTENTEAFF.

This clonotype was counted at least ten times. The rearrangement joins TRBV3-1 to TRBJ1-2, with D uncertain. In germline, CDR1 is LGHDT, CDR2 YNNKEL (reference sequence). The CDR3 is 15 residues long. Trimming shortened V by 0 bases and J by 0 bases, and 8 bases separated the two germline ends. CDR3 nucleotide sequence: TGTGCCAGCAGCCAAGAAATAACAGCTAACTATGGCTACACCTTC. This encodes CASSQEITANYGYTF. Complete variable domain (other parts from reference TRBV3-1 and TRBJ1-2): DTAVSQTPKYLVTQMGNDKSIKCEQNLGHDTMYWYKQDSKKFLKIMFSYNNKELIINETVPNRFSPKSPDKAHLNLHINSLELGDSAVYFCASSQEITANYGYTFGSGTRLTVV.

V and J are TRBV20-1 and TRBJ1-2, with 8 nucleotides matching TRBD1. CDR1 DFQATT and CDR2 SNEGSKA come from the germline V gene (reference sequence). Trimming took 6 bases from V and 4 from J; bases not matched to a gene: 10. The CDR3 runs 14 residues. The CDR3 DNA is TGCAGTGCCGGCCGGACAGGGAGGGTCTATGGCTACACCTTC. This gives the protein CSAGRTGRVYGYTF.

A few counts support this clonotype. The chain links TRBV6-2 or TRBV6-3 to TRBJ2-5; TRBD1 matches 9 bases. The germline CDR1 and CDR2 sequences are MNHEY and SVGEGT. Trimming at V came to 4 bases and at J to 4 bases, leaving 10 bases not matched to a gene. This CDR3 is 16 amino acids long. The CDR3 sequence: CASSFGPGQGPETQYF. CDR3 nucleotides: TGTGCCAGCAGTTTTGGTCCCGGACAGGGGCCAGAGACCCAGTACTTC.

In this sample, this clonotype turned up many times. The rearrangement links TRBV5-1 to TRBJ2-5; weak D call: TRBD1 (6 bases). Looked up from germline, CDR1 is SGHRS and CDR2 is YFSETQ. With 4 bases removed from V and 1 base from J, the gap between germline ends came to 11 bases. The CDR3 totals 14 residues. The CDR3 DNA sequence: TGCGCCAGCAGCCGGGACACATCCCAAGAGACCCAGTACTTC. It specifies CASSRDTSQETQYF.

This clonotype has a count of ten or more. This chain uses TRBV5-1 with TRBJ2-3; 10 bases agree with TRBD2. The CDR3 covers 14 residues. After removal of 2 bases from V and 3 bases from J, the junction contained 0 bases not matched to a gene. The germline CDR1 and CDR2 sequences are SGHRS and YFSETQ. The CDR3 protein is CASSFSGGTDTQYF. In DNA, the CDR3 is TGCGCCAGCAGCTTTAGCGGGGGGACAGATACGCAGTATTTT.